This TCR beta chain was recovered during a study of T cell responses to AZD1222 COVID-19 vaccine. Study results and limitations: The study found Spike-specific TCR breadth and depth rose after two AZD1222 doses. The CD4 TCRs associated with vaccination extended across spike and predominated at 160-218 and 743-854. Donors were chiefly white British, with a greater number of females, and clonal diversity was perhaps underestimated.

The repertoire was sequenced with immunoSEQ multiplex PCR; TCRdb's copy has only in-frame clones and lacks some. The profile shows around 100,000 clones, around 87% of them singletons. V was trimmed by 6 bases and J by 15 bases, leaving 20 bases between them. Germline V gives CDR1 MNHNY, CDR2 SVGAGI (reference sequence). This CDR3 spans 13 amino acids. On this clone: Its antigen is not identified.

This chain links TRBV6-6 with TRBJ1-4; TRBD1 might be the D (5 bases). The sequence was obtained from an adult in good health. The specimen comprised peripheral blood, sampled on day 0 of AZD1222 vaccination. The CDR3 region has the DNA TGTGCCAGCAGACGAAGCCTCAGGGAATTGTTGTTTTTT. This translates into CASRRSLRELLFF.